These 11 T cell receptor beta chains came from one sample sequenced in a study of shared clonotypes between healthy human individuals. Profiled with immunoSEQ multiplex PCR; TCRdb holds only in-frame clones, not every one. Altogether over a million clones are present, under 99% being singletons, with the ten largest covering approximately 0.44%. The sequenced sample was naive CD4+ T cells sorted from blood. Subset denoted: CD45RA+ positively selected. These receptors came from a man between 25 and 39 years old in good health.

V is TRBV19 and J is TRBJ2-3; unclear D gene. CDR3 length: 13 amino acids. V lost 3 bases and J lost 9, with 13 bases in between. Germline CDR1 LNHDA, CDR2 SQIVND (reference sequence). The CDR3 DNA sequence: TGTGCCAGTAGTATGTTTGGGTCCATCACGCAGTATTTT. Translated, it gives CASSMFGSITQYF.

CDR3 in DNA: TGTGCCATCGCCCAATTGGGACAGACCTACGAGCAGTACTTC. It is translated as CAIAQLGQTYEQYF. V gene TRBV6-1 combines with J gene TRBJ2-7; 7 bases agree with TRBD1. Germline V gene data show CDR1 as MNHNS and CDR2 as SASEGT. V lost 10 bases to trimming and J lost 2 bases; unmatched junction nucleotides: 11. The CDR3 runs 14 residues.

The chain has TRBV10-2 and TRBJ2-2; D may be TRBD1 or TRBD2 (6 bases each). The CDR3 is made up of 14 amino acids. Trimming cost V 8 bases and J 4 bases, with 14 bases left between them. CDR1 is WSHSY, CDR2 SAAADI, per germline. The CDR3 is CASGGRDFTGELFF. Written as DNA, the CDR3 is TGCGCCAGCGGGGGCAGGGACTTCACCGGGGAGCTGTTTTTT.

This chain links TRBV25-1 with TRBJ2-5; 7 nucleotides align to TRBD2. Trimming removed 3 bases from V and 3 bases from J; junction bases left unmatched: 7. Germline CDR1 and CDR2: MGHDK and SYGVNS. The length of the CDR3 is 15 residues. The CDR3 is CASSDLWLAEETQYF. The CDR3 DNA is TGTGCCAGCAGTGATCTCTGGCTAGCGGAAGAGACCCAGTACTTC. The variable domain in full, completed from reference TRBV25-1 and TRBJ2-5, reads EADIYQTPRYLVIGTGKKITLECSQTMGHDKMYWYQQDPGMELHLIHYSYGVNSTEKGDLSSESTVSRIRTEHFPLTLESARPSHTSQYLCASSDLWLAEETQYFGPGTRLLVL.

The chain uses TRBV19 and TRBJ2-5; D remains unclear. V shed 5 bases and J shed 5 bases, with 6 bases lying between them. Germline V gene sequence: CDR1 LNHDA, CDR2 SQIVND (reference sequence). The CDR3 is 11 amino acids. CDR3 sequence: CASSWGETQYF. In DNA form, the CDR3 reads TGTGCCAGTAGTTGGGGTGAGACCCAGTACTTC.

The chain links TRBV15 to TRBJ2-1; D is undetermined. Germline V gene sequence: CDR1 LNHNV, CDR2 YYDKDF (reference sequence). Trimming shortened V by 4 bases and J by 3 bases, and 7 bases separated the two germline ends. This CDR3 is built from 13 residues. Written as DNA, the CDR3 is TGTGCCACCAGCATGCACGACTACAATGAGCAGTTCTTC. Amino acid sequence: CATSMHDYNEQFF.

The gene calls are TRBV11-3 and TRBJ2-2, with 12 bases fitting TRBD2. The germline CDR1 and CDR2 sequences are SGHNT and YENEEA. The CDR3 has 16 amino acids. The trim removed 4 bases at V and 1 base at J, leaving 1 base unmatched. The CDR3 bases are TGTGCCAGCAGCTCGACTAGCGGGAGGAACACCGGGGAGCTGTTTTTT. Its protein is CASSSTSGRNTGELFF.

For this clone: This CDR3 is also generated by other DNA sequences in the sample. The chain joins TRBV28 to TRBJ2-5; D is undetermined. Per germline, CDR1 MDHEN and CDR2 SYDVKM. Deletions cut 6 bases from V and 5 bases from J, with 7 bases between. The CDR3 is made up of 11 amino acids. The CDR3 bases are TGTGCCAGCAGCCCTAGGGAGACCCAGTACTTC. Its translation is CASSPRETQYF.

The J gene is TRBJ2-5, the V gene TRBV29-1, with a tentative D call TRBD2 (6 bases). CDR3 length: 13 amino acids. Trimming took 5 bases from V and 5 from J, leaving 15 bases between them. Germline-derived CDR1 and CDR2 are SQVTM and ANQGSEA. In DNA, the CDR3 is TGCAGCGTTAGGGGACGACTAGGGGAGACCCAGTACTTC. This translates into CSVRGRLGETQYF.

CDR3 amino acids: CASSYDRAGGGTQYF. The CDR3 DNA sequence: TGTGCCAGCAGCTACGACCGGGCGGGTGGAGGGACCCAGTACTTC. This chain joins TRBV7-3 and TRBJ2-5, with a weak D call TRBD2 (5 bases). The V gene's germline CDR1 is SGHTA and CDR2 FQGTGA. Trimming removed 4 bases from V and 7 bases from J, with 19 bases in between. The CDR3 has 15 residues.

This sequence joins TRBV19 and TRBJ1-5; D unresolved. The length of the CDR3 is 15 residues. Trimming stripped 5 bases from V and 8 bases from J, with 19 bases between. CDR1 LNHDA and CDR2 SQIVND come from the germline V gene (reference sequence). CDR3 DNA: TGTGCCAGTAGTTTCCCGGGTCTAAGGCCCAAGCCCCAGCATTTT. Encoded protein: CASSFPGLRPKPQHF. Full variable domain (remainder filled in from reference TRBV19 and TRBJ1-5): DGGITQSPKYLFRKEGQNVTLSCEQNLNHDAMYWYRQDPGQGLRLIYYSQIVNDFQKGDIAEGYSVSREKKESFPLTVTSAQKNPTAFYLCASSFPGLRPKPQHFGDGTRLSIL.